The source of this T cell receptor (beta chain) is a study of T cell responses to AZD1222 COVID-19 vaccine listed by TCRdb under 2021. In terms of the full investigation: AZD1222 recipients given second doses at about 4 weeks or at about 12 weeks were pooled, since spike-specific TCR depth and breadth were not found to differ between the two schedules. Enrollment into the trials was organized by age into subgroups of 18-55, 56-69 and 70-plus years, and those subgroups contained roughly 160, 29 and 62 TCR-sequenced participants, respectively. A total of 233 trial participants underwent TCR sequencing, of whom about 210 had received two doses of AZD1222 and around 25 had received two doses of the MenACWY control vaccine.

This clone was seen once. Its antigen has not been determined. No base qualities exist here, and no much larger clone lies one base off it. Interpreted using the paper, the time point label stands for: baseline before first vaccination. Samples from vaccinated people were obtained from the UK trials COV001 and COV002, which included a single-blind randomized controlled phase 2/3 trial of AZD1222 (ChAdOx1 nCoV-19) in healthy adults. For TCRbeta chain sequencing, PBMC samples were collected from trial participants at day 0 and at day 28 after the second dose. The CDR3 regions of human TCRbeta chains were analyzed by immunosequencing. From the authors' description of their analysis: TCRs in the repertoires were matched against a reference library of SARS-CoV-2-specific TCRs that had been generated with the MIRA antigen-specificity platform. Breadth was defined as the fraction of unique TCRs that were SARS-CoV-2-associated, and depth was defined as the fraction of total T cells that were SARS-CoV-2-associated. Each spike-specific TCR was assigned to its reactive spike region and to a CD4 or CD8 class using the MIRA data. Log10-transformed breadth and depth values were compared by one-way ANOVA with Sidak's multiple comparisons tests. The table comes from immuneACCESS by way of TCRdb, which keeps in-frame sequences with V and J called. Part of the clones is missing from these tables; in studies checked, under half for an unresolved V gene and the rest for unknown reasons. V, J and clone size derive from that table, while D and trimming were established from the DNA sequence. This sample lists about 120,000 clones; about 88% were detected once. Around 9.4% of the sample goes to the ten largest clones.

On the study overall, not on this receptor specifically: The 56-69-year group was small, and its depth increase did not reach significance, likely because of low power. CD4 TCRs associated with the vaccine covered the entire spike protein, and the dominant responses were in regions 160-218 and 743-854. Most participants were white British and females outnumbered males, and the authors suggested that clonal diversity may have been underestimated. Because no day 14 peak-response samples were available, repertoires were characterized only after the peak T cell response. After two AZD1222 doses, spike-specific TCR breadth and depth were significantly higher than at day 0 and than in MenACWY recipients. Epitopes outside the regions mutated in the B.1.351 and B.1.1.7 variants were reportedly recognized by nearly half of the unique spike-specific TCRs. Conclusions about previously exposed vaccinees are limited because only six or seven AZD1222 recipients were SARS-CoV-2 seropositive at baseline.

Trimmed from V: 5 bases; trimmed from J: 7 bases; junction bases lacking a gene match: 0. The CDR3 measures 13 amino acids from cysteine to phenylalanine. Solely the CDR3 DNA is kept, with 39 bases framed from the first base. In the germline V gene, CDR1 corresponds to SGHDN and CDR2 to FVKESK. The sequences come from peripheral blood, collected on day 0 of AZD1222 vaccination. The receptor was derived from an adult in good health. The chain is assembled from TRBV14 and TRBJ1-5, with 12 central nucleotides matching TRBD1. The CDR3 corresponds to CASSGTGGQPQHF. The nucleotides read TGTGCCAGCAGCGGGACAGGGGGCCAGCCCCAGCATTTT.